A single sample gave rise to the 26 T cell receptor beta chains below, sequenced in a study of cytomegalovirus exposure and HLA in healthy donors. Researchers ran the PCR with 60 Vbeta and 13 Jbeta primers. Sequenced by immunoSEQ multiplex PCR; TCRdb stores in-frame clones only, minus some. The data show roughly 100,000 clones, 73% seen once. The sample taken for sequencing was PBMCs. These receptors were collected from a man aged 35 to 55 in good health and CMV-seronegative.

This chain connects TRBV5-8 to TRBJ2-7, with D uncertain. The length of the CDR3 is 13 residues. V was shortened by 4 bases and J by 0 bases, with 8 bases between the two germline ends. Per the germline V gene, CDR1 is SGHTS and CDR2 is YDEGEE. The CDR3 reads CASSAPSSYEQYF. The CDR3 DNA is TGTGCCAGCAGCGCCCCGAGCTCCTACGAGCAGTACTTC.

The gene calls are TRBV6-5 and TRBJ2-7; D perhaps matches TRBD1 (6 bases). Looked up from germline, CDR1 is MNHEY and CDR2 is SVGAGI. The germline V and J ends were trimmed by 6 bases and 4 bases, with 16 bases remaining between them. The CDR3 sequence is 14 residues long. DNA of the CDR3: TGTGCCAGCAGCCGAACAGGGCAGGGTTACGAGCAGTACTTC. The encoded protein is CASSRTGQGYEQYF.

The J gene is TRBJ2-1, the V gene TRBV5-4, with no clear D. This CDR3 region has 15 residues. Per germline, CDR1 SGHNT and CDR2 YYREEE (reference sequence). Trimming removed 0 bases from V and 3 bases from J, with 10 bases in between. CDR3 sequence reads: CASSLAANGYNEQFF. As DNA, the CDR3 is TGTGCCAGCAGCTTGGCCGCGAACGGCTACAATGAGCAGTTCTTC.

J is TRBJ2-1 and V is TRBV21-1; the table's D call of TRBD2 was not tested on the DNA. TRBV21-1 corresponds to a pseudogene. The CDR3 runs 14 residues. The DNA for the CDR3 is TGTGCCAGGTGTGGGGGGGACTCCTACAATGAGCAGTTCTTC. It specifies CARCGGDSYNEQFF.

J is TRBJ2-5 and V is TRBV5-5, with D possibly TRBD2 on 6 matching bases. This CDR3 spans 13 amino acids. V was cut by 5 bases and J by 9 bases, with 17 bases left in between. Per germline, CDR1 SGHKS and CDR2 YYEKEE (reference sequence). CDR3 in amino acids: CASRPGLRPSQYF. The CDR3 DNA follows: TGTGCCAGCAGACCGGGACTCCGGCCGTCCCAGTACTTC.

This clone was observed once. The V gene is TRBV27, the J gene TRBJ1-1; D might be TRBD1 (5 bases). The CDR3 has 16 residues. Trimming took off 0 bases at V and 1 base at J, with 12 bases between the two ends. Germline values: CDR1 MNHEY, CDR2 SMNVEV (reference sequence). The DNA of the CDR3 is TGTGCCAGCAGTTTATCCCCCGGTCAGGGGAACACTGAAGCTTTCTTT. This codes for CASSLSPGQGNTEAFF.

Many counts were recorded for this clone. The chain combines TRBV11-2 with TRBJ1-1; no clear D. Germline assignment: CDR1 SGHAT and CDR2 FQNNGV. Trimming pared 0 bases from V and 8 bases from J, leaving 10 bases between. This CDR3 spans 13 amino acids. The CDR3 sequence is CASSLDLATEAFF. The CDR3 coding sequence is TGTGCCAGCAGCTTAGATCTAGCGACCGAAGCTTTCTTT.

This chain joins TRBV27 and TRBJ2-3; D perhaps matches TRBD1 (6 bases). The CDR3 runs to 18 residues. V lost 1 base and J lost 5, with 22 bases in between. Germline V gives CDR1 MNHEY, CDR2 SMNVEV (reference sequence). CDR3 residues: CASSLYAGALGVKDTQYF. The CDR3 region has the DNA TGTGCCAGCAGTTTATACGCAGGGGCCCTTGGTGTTAAAGATACGCAGTATTTT.

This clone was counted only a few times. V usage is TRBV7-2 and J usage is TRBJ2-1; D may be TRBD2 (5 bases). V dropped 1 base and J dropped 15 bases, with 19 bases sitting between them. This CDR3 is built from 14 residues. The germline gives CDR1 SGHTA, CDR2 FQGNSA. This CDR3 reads CASSLETQTPSGFF. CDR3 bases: TGTGCCAGCAGCTTAGAAACCCAGACTCCGAGCGGGTTCTTC.

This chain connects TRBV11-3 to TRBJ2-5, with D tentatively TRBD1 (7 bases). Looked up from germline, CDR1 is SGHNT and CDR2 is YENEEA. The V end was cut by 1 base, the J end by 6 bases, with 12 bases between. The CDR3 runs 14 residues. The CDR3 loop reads CASSLGRDSQTQYF. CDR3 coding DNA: TGTGCCAGCAGCTTAGGGCGGGACAGTCAGACCCAGTACTTC.

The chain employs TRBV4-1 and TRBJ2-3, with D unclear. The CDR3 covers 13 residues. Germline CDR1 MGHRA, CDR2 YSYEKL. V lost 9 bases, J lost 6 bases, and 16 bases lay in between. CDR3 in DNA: TGCGCCAGTGGCCCCGCTAGAAGGGATACGCAGTATTTT. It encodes CASGPARRDTQYF.

The CDR3 sequence: CASSLDLPASSYNEQFF. The CDR3 DNA follows: TGCGCCAGCAGCTTGGATCTTCCAGCGTCATCCTACAATGAGCAGTTCTTC. This chain joins TRBV5-1 and TRBJ2-1; D not resolved. The CDR3 totals 17 residues. Looked up from germline, CDR1 is SGHRS and CDR2 is YFSETQ. V lost 0 bases and J lost 1, with 14 bases in between.

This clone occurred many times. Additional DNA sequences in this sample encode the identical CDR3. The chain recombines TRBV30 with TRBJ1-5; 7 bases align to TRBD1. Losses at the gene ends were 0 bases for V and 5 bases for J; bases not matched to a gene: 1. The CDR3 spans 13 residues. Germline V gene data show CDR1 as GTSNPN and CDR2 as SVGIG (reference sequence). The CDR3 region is CAWSVQGDQPQHF. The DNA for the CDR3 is TGTGCCTGGAGTGTCCAGGGGGATCAGCCCCAGCATTTT.

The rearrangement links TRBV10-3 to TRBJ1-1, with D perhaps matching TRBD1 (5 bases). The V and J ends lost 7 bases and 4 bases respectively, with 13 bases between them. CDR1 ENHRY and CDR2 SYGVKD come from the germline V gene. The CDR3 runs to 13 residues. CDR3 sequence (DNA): TGTGCCATCACTAAGACAGCTGGCACTGAAGCTTTCTTT. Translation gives CAITKTAGTEAFF.

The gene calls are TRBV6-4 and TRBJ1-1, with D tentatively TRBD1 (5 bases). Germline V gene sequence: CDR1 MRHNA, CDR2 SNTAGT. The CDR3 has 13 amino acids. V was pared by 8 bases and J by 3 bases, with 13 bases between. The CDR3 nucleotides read TGTGCCAGCCCTGGGGGGGGTTACACTGAAGCTTTCTTT. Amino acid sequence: CASPGGGYTEAFF.

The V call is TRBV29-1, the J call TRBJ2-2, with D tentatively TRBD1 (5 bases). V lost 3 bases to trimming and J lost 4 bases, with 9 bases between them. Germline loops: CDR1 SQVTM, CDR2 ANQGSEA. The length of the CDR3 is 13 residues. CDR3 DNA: TGCAGCGTTGACGGTACAGGCACCGGGGAGCTGTTTTTT. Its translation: CSVDGTGTGELFF.

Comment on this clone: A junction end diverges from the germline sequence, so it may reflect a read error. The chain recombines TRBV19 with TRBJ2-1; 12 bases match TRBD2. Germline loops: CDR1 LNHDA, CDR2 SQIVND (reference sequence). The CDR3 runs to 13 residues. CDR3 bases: TGTGCCAGTAGTAGTAGCCCGGGACTAGCGGGTCTCTTC. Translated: CASSSSPGLAGLF.

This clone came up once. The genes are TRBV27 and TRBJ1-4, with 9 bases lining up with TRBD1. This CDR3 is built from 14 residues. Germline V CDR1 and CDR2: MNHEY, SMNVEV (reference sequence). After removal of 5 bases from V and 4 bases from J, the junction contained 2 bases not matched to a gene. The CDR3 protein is CASSHRGLNEKLFF. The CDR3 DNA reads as TGTGCCAGCAGTCACAGGGGGCTTAATGAAAAACTGTTTTTT.

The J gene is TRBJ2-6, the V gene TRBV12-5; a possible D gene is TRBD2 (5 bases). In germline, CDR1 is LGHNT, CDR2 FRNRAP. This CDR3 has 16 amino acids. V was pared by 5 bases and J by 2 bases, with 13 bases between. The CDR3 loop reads CASGPFSGTGANVLTF. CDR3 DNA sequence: TGTGCTAGTGGTCCCTTTTCCGGGACTGGGGCCAACGTCCTGACTTTC.

This chain's CDR3 is CASSTPGTGWGSPLHF. For the CDR3, the DNA is TGTGCCAGCAGTACCCCGGGGACAGGTTGGGGTTCACCCCTCCACTTT. The chain couples TRBV27 to TRBJ1-6; 8 bases are shared with TRBD1. The germline V gene encodes CDR1 MNHEY and CDR2 SMNVEV (reference sequence). The CDR3 loop spans 16 amino acids. J lost 9 bases, V lost 5 bases, and 12 bases had no gene match.

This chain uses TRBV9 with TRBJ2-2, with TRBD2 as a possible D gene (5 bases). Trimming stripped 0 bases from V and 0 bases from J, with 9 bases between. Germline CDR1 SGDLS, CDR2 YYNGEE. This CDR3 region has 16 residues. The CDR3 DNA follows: TGTGCCAGCAGCGTAGGGGCTAGCACGAACACCGGGGAGCTGTTTTTT. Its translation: CASSVGASTNTGELFF.

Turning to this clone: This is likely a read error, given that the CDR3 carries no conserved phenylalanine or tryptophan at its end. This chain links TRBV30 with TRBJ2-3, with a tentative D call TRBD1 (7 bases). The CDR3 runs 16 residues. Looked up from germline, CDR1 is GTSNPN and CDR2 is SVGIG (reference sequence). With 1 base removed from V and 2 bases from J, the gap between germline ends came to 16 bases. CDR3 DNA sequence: TGTGCCTGGAGTGGAGGCGGGACAGACCTCACAGATACGCAGTATGTT. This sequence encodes CAWSGGGTDLTDTQYV.

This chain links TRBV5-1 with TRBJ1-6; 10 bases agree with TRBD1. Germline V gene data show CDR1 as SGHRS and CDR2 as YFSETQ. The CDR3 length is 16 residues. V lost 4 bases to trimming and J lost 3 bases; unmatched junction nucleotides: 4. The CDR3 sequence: CASSRGTGDYNSPLHF. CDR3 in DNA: TGCGCCAGCAGCCGCGGGACAGGGGACTATAATTCACCCCTCCACTTT.

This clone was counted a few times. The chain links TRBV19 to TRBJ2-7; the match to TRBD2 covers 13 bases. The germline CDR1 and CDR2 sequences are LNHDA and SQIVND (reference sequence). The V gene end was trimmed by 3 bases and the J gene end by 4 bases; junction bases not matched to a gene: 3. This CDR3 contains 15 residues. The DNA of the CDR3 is TGTGCCAGTAGTATCGGACTAGCGGGGGCTTACGAGCAGTACTTC. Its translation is CASSIGLAGAYEQYF.

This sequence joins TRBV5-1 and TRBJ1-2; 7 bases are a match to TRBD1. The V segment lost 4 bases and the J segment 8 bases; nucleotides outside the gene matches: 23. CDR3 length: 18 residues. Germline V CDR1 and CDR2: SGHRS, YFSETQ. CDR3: CASSPKAQGGYEPLGYTF. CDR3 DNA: TGCGCCAGCAGCCCGAAGGCCCAGGGGGGATATGAGCCGTTGGGCTACACCTTC.

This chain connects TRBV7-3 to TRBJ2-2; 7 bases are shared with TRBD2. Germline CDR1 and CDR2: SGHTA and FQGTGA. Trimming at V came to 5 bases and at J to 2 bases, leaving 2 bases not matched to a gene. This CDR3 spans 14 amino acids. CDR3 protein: CASSRGSNTGELFF. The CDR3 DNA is TGTGCCAGCAGCCGCGGGAGTAACACCGGGGAGCTGTTTTTT.